Described below is a single TCR beta chain sequence and its context. Its antigen remains unidentified. The sample comes from a study of shared clonotypes between healthy human individuals. In the study overall: Serving as donors were a couple of women and a few men, whose ages spanned 18 to 49.

Trimming removed 5 bases from V and 2 bases from J, with 16 bases in between. The CDR3 covers 16 residues. The germline gives CDR1 SGHVS, CDR2 FNYEAQ. Study observations and caveats: Generally, estimated richness proved larger in naive subsets than it did in memory subsets.

Sequenced by immunoSEQ multiplex PCR; TCRdb stores in-frame clones only, minus some. The table has under 1,100,000 clones, about 70% seen once. V usage is TRBV7-6 and J usage is TRBJ1-5; D might be TRBD1 (6 bases). Sequenced input: memory CD4+ T cells sorted from blood. Documented subset: CD45RA-negative fraction. This TCR was sampled from a man aged 18 to 29 in good health. The CDR3 is CASSLSSEGGNQPQHF. CDR3 sequence (DNA): TGTGCCAGCAGCCTATCCAGTGAGGGGGGCAATCAGCCCCAGCATTTT. The variable domain in full, completed from reference TRBV7-6 and TRBJ1-5, reads GAGVSQSPRYKVTKRGQDVALRCDPISGHVSLYWYRQALGQGPEFLTYFNYEAQQDKSGLPNDRFSAERPEGSISTLTIQRTEQRDSAMYRCASSLSSEGGNQPQHFGDGTRLSIL.